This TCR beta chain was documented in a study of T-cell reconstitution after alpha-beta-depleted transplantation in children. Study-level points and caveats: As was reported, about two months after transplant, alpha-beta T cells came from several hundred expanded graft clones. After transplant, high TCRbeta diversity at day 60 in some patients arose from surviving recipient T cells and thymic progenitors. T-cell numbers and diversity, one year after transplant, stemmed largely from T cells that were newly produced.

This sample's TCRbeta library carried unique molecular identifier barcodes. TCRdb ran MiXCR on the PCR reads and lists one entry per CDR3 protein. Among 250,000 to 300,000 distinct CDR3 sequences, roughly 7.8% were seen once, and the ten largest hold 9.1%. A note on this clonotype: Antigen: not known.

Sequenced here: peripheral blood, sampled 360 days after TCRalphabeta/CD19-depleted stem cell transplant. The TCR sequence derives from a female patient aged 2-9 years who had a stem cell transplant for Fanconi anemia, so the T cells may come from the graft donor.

Here the CDR3 reads CASSLRLGPWGYTF. In DNA, the CDR3 is TGTGCCAGCAGCCTCAGGTTGGGACCATGGGGCTACACCTTC. This chain links TRBV28 with TRBJ1-2; TRBD1 might be the D (5 bases). Trimming removed 6 bases at V and 8 bases at J, with 19 bases between. Per germline, CDR1 MDHEN and CDR2 SYDVKM. The CDR3 runs to 14 residues.